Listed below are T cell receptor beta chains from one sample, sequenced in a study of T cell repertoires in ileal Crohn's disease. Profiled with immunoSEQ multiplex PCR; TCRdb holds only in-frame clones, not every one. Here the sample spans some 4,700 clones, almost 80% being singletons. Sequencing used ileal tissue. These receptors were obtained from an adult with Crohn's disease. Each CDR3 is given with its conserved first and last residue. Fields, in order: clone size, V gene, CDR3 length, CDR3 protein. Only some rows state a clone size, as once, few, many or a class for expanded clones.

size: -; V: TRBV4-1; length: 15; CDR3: CASSPLGRPDYGYTF
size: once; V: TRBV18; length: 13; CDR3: CASSASLETEAFF
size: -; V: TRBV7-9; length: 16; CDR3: CASSLVGQRSSYEQYF
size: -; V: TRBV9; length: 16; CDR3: CASSVHGGYSGNTIYF
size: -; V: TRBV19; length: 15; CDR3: CASSPLGGRGEKLFF
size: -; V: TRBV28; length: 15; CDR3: CASSLGEYSNQPQHF
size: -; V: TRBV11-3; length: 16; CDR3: CASSSLSQGGEVFAFF
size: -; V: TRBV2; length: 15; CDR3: CASSLLGQGNSPLHF
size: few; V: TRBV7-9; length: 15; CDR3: CASSSPLSSIYGYTF
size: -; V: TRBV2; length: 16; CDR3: CASSREGSLNTGELFF
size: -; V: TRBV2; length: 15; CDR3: CASNDPGGGSDTQYF
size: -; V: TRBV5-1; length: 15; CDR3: CASSQIMDRSSPLHF
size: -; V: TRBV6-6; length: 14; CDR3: CASSLERGHNEQFF
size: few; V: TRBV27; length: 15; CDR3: CASTLSLGRAYEQYF
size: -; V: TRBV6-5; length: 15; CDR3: CASSYSTTGGNTIYF
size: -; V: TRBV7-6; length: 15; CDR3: CASSPRQGTSYGYTF
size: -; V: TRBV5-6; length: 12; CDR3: CASSDRGIGYTF
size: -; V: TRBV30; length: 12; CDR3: CAWKRVNEKLFF
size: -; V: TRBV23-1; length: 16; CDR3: CASSQSIYWTPEPQYF
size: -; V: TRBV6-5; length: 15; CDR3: CASSYSRTGNSPLHF
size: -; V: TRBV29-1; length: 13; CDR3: CSVPRQGTDTQYF
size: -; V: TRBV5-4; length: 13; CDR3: CASSFDYRNEQYF
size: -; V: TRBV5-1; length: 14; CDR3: CASSTRTGEYGYTF
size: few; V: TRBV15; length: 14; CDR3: CATSPRQVNQPQHF
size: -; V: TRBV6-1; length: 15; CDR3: CASSEETGKGDGYTF
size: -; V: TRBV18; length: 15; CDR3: CASSPLRQGRDEQFF
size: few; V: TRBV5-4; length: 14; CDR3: CASSSAGRLYGYTF
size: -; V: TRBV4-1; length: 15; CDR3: CASSPGQGSRTEAFF